These 17 T cell receptor beta chains came from one sample sequenced in a study of OX40 agonist ivuxolimab in advanced cancers. Here immunoSEQ multiplex PCR was the method, and the copy in TCRdb shows in-frame clones only, minus some. The repertoire holds about 77,000 clones, with over 75% as singletons. Sequenced material: CD4+ or CD8+ T cells sorted from blood, taken in a trial of the OX40 agonist ivuxolimab. The receptors were sampled from an adult with an advanced solid tumor such as melanoma, head and neck, liver or kidney cancer.

This chain joins TRBV7-9 and TRBJ1-1; D ambiguous. The germline CDR1 and CDR2 sequences are SEHNR and FQNEAQ (reference sequence). The CDR3 is made up of 16 amino acids. Trimming removed 3 bases from V and 4 bases from J, with 18 bases in between. CDR3 region: CASSLGSPGWSTEAFF. CDR3 DNA sequence: TGTGCCAGCAGCTTGGGTAGTCCGGGTTGGAGCACTGAAGCTTTCTTT.

This clone occurred many times. The chain combines TRBV2 with TRBJ1-1; D possibly corresponds to TRBD1 (5 bases). Trimming stripped 3 bases from V and 8 bases from J, with 13 bases between. CDR3 length equals 13 residues. The V gene's germline CDR1 is SNHLY and CDR2 FYNNEI. CDR3 bases: TGTGCCAGCAGTGAGAGGGCAGGGAGGGAAGCTTTCTTT. Translated, it gives CASSERAGREAFF. The variable domain in full, with the rest retrieved from reference TRBV2 and TRBJ1-1, is EPEVTQTPSHQVTQMGQEVILRCVPISNHLYFYWYRQILGQKVEFLVSFYNNEISEKSEIFDDQFSVERPDGSNFTLKIRSTKLEDSAMYFCASSERAGREAFFGQGTRLTVV.

V gene TRBV19 combines with J gene TRBJ2-6, with a possible D match to TRBD1 (6 bases). The V gene's germline CDR1 is LNHDA and CDR2 SQIVND (reference sequence). The CDR3 sequence is 14 residues long. Trimming left V 7 bases short and J 4 bases short, with 11 bases between. CDR3: CASTWGLGANVLTF. CDR3 nucleotide sequence: TGTGCCAGTACATGGGGGCTGGGGGCCAACGTCCTGACTTTC.

The V call is TRBV5-1, the J call TRBJ2-3; 11 nucleotides agree with TRBD1. The trim removed 3 bases at V and 5 bases at J, leaving 8 bases unmatched. The CDR3 totals 16 residues. Germline V gene sequence: CDR1 SGHRS, CDR2 YFSETQ. The CDR3 sequence is CASSSGQGAGGDTQYF. DNA for the CDR3: TGCGCCAGCAGCTCAGGACAGGGGGCGGGAGGAGATACGCAGTATTTT.

This clone has a handful of counts. This chain connects TRBV19 to TRBJ1-2; 9 nucleotides align to TRBD1. In germline, CDR1 is LNHDA, CDR2 SQIVND (reference sequence). V gave up 7 bases and J gave up 4 bases; unmatched junction bases: 10. CDR3 length equals 15 residues. The CDR3 is CASKPFGQGLYGYTF. DNA for the CDR3: TGTGCCAGTAAGCCGTTCGGACAGGGGCTCTATGGCTACACCTTC.

A word on this clone: One end of the junction fails to match germline, which may point to a read error. The CDR3 DNA sequence: TGTGCCAGCAGCCCCAGACAGGGCCGGGGCCCTAGGTCGGAGACCCGGTACTTC. Translated: CASSPRQGRGPRSETRYF. The V gene is TRBV4-2, the J gene TRBJ2-5; 7 bases line up with TRBD1. The CDR3 has 18 amino acids. Germline CDR1 and CDR2: LGHNA and YNFKEQ.

This rearrangement joins TRBV30 to TRBJ1-5; D is possibly TRBD1 (5 bases). The CDR3 runs to 13 residues. Germline V gene sequence: CDR1 GTSNPN, CDR2 SVGIG (reference sequence). V was clipped by 3 bases and J by 3 bases, with 9 bases between them. Written as DNA, the CDR3 is TGTGCCTGGAGCGACAGTCACAATCAGCCCCAGCATTTT. Protein product: CAWSDSHNQPQHF. The full variable domain, with the rest looked up from reference TRBV30 and TRBJ1-5, is SQTIHQWPATLVQPVGSPLSLECTVEGTSNPNLYWYRQAAGRGLQLLFYSVGIGQISSEVPQNLSASRPQDRQFILSSKKLLLSDSGFYLCAWSDSHNQPQHFGDGTRLSIL.

The rearrangement uses TRBV6-5 and TRBJ1-3, with D possibly matching TRBD1 (5 bases). The CDR3 is 11 amino acids. Deletions cut 6 bases from V and 8 bases from J, with 8 bases between. Germline-derived CDR1 and CDR2 are MNHEY and SVGAGI. The CDR3 loop reads CASRWGDTIYF. CDR3 bases: TGTGCCAGCAGATGGGGGGACACCATATATTTT.

This sequence joins TRBV18 and TRBJ1-2; no reliable D call. Trimming left V 0 bases short and J 2 bases short, with 7 bases between. This CDR3 is 14 amino acids long. The germline V gene has CDR1 KGHSH and CDR2 LQKENI. Here the CDR3 reads CASSPPTVNYGYTF. The CDR3 DNA is TGTGCCAGCTCACCACCGACGGTCAACTATGGCTACACCTTC.

The chain recombines TRBV30 with TRBJ2-3; maybe TRBD1 (6 bases). The CDR3 spans 12 residues. V was pared by 3 bases and J by 4 bases, with 8 bases between. Germline lookup yields CDR1 GTSNPN and CDR2 SVGIG (reference sequence). CDR3: CAWRQGSDTQYF. The CDR3 DNA sequence: TGTGCCTGGAGGCAGGGGTCAGATACGCAGTATTTT.

This chain uses TRBV4-2 with TRBJ2-7; 9 nucleotides align to TRBD1. With 3 bases clipped from V and 1 base from J, the junction kept 10 bases outside the gene matches. The CDR3 length is 17 residues. Germline V lookup: CDR1 LGHNA, CDR2 YNFKEQ. This CDR3 reads CASSQYSPGQGSYEQYF. The CDR3 bases are TGTGCCAGCAGCCAGTACTCTCCGGGACAGGGTTCCTACGAGCAGTACTTC.

The gene calls are TRBV30 and TRBJ2-5; perhaps TRBD1 as D (6 bases). V lost 3 bases, J lost 4 bases, and 12 bases lay in between. There are 13 residues in the CDR3. The germline CDR1 and CDR2 sequences are GTSNPN and SVGIG (reference sequence). CDR3 coding DNA: TGTGCCTGGAGAGCAGGGGTAGTAGAGACCCAGTACTTC. The encoded protein is CAWRAGVVETQYF.

The CDR3 DNA sequence: TGTGCCAGCAGCTTAGGTGGAGACTATGGCTACACCTTC. It translates to CASSLGGDYGYTF. The chain carries TRBV7-3 and TRBJ1-2, with D unresolved. CDR1 is SGHTA and CDR2 is FQGTGA in the germline V gene. This CDR3 is 13 amino acids long. The V and J ends lost 2 bases and 3 bases respectively, with 7 bases between them.

A single count supports this clone. The J gene is TRBJ1-5, the V gene TRBV6-1; D remains ambiguous. The CDR3 is made up of 15 amino acids. V lost 2 bases and J lost 4, with 12 bases in between. Looked up from germline, CDR1 is MNHNS and CDR2 is SASEGT. The DNA of the CDR3 is TGTGCCAGCAGTGAAAAGGGCCCCGAAAATCAGCCCCAGCATTTT. This encodes CASSEKGPENQPQHF.

The J gene is TRBJ2-3, the V gene TRBV5-6; tentative D call: TRBD2 (5 bases). Germline V gene data show CDR1 as SGHDT and CDR2 as YYEEEE. The CDR3 is 14 amino acids. Trimming shortened V by 4 bases and J by 4 bases, and 13 bases separated the two germline ends. CDR3 in amino acids: CASSPRGRADTQYF. The DNA for the CDR3 is TGTGCCAGCAGCCCCCGTGGGCGGGCAGATACGCAGTATTTT.

The rearrangement links TRBV10-3 to TRBJ2-3, with TRBD2 matching over 7 bases. The germline CDR1 and CDR2 sequences are ENHRY and SYGVKD. Germline trimming cut 3 bases from V and 2 bases from J; bases unmatched to any gene: 2. This CDR3 region has 14 residues. The CDR3 DNA sequence: TGTGCCATCAGTGAACGGGGGGACACAGATACGCAGTATTTT. Translation gives CAISERGDTDTQYF.

This clone was detected a few times. V is TRBV7-8 and J is TRBJ2-3; 8 bases line up with TRBD2. CDR1 SGHVS and CDR2 FQNEAQ come from the germline V gene. The CDR3 totals 16 residues. The junction had 7 bases not matched to a gene; V was cut back by 5 bases and J by 0 bases. CDR3 protein: CASSGGLAASTDTQYF. The CDR3 DNA is TGTGCCAGCAGCGGAGGACTAGCCGCCAGCACAGATACGCAGTATTTT.